This T cell receptor (beta chain) is from a study of tumor-infiltrating lymphocytes in localized non-small cell lung cancer. Overall study: Several tumor histologies, both smoking statuses, and some post-neoadjuvant chemotherapy samples were included.

Regarding the study as a whole: IM1 and IM2 tumors showed no difference in T-cell fraction. Recurrence-free survival showed no association with tumor T-cell fraction. Available tissue quantity limited TCR sequencing to a patient subset.

Assay: immunoSEQ multiplex PCR; the TCRdb copy retains only in-frame clones and omits some. The sample consists of about 15,000 clones, 70% to 75% of them appearing once. The germline V gene encodes CDR1 SEHNR and CDR2 FQNEAQ (reference sequence). The CDR3 contains 13 residues. V gave up 1 base and J gave up 7 bases, with 10 bases separating them. Details on this clone: What it recognizes is unknown.

Material for sequencing was lung tumor tissue. The gene calls are TRBV7-9 and TRBJ1-2; D remains unclear. The source of this sequence is a human donor with non-small cell lung cancer. The CDR3 DNA reads TGTGCCAGCAGCTTAGACCCGTCACTTGGCTACACCTTC. Amino acids: CASSLDPSLGYTF.